This T cell receptor beta chain originates from a study of T cell responses to AZD1222 COVID-19 vaccine. Regarding the study as a whole: Just a handful of AZD1222 recipients tested seropositive at baseline. Unmutated regions of variants are reportedly targeted by nearly half of spike-specific TCRs. The sample set comprised mostly white British donors with more females, and clonal diversity was possibly underestimated.

Of note for this clone: Its antigen is unknown.

Data came from immunoSEQ multiplex PCR; TCRdb stores just in-frame clones and leaves some out. This table holds more than 70,000 clones, about 89% found once. This CDR3 spans 11 amino acids. V lost 3 bases, J lost 4 bases, and 4 bases lay in between. Germline V lookup: CDR1 SGHTS, CDR2 YDEGEE. Recipients boosted at about 4 weeks or about 12 weeks are pooled. Material: peripheral blood, obtained 28 days after the second AZD1222 dose. The rearrangement joins TRBV5-8 to TRBJ2-5; D not resolved. The clonotype originates from an adult who received the AZD1222 COVID-19 vaccine. CDR3 sequence: CASSSRETQYF. Written as DNA, the CDR3 is TGTGCCAGCAGCTCCAGAGAGACCCAGTACTTC. The whole variable domain, filled in from reference TRBV5-8 and TRBJ2-5, reads EAGVTQSPTHLIKTRGQQATLRCSPISGHTSVYWYQQALGLGLQFLLWYDEGEERNRGNFPPRFSGRQFPNYSSELNVNALELEDSALYLCASSSRETQYFGPGTRLLVL.